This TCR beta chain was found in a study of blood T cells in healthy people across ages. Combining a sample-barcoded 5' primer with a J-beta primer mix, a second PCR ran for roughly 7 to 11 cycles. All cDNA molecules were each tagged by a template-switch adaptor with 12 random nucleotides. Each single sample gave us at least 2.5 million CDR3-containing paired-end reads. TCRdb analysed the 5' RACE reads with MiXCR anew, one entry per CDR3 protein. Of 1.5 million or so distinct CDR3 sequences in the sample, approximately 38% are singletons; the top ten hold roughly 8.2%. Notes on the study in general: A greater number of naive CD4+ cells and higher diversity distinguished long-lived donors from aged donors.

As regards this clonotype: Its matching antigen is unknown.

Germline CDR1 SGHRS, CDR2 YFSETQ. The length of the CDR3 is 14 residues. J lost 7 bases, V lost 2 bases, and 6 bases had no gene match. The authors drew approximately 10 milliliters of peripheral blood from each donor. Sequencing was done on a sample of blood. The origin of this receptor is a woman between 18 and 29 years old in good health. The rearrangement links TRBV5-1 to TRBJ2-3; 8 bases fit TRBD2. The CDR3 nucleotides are TGCGCCAGCAGCTTAGCGGGAGTTCGAAATACGCAGTATTTT. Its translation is CASSLAGVRNTQYF.